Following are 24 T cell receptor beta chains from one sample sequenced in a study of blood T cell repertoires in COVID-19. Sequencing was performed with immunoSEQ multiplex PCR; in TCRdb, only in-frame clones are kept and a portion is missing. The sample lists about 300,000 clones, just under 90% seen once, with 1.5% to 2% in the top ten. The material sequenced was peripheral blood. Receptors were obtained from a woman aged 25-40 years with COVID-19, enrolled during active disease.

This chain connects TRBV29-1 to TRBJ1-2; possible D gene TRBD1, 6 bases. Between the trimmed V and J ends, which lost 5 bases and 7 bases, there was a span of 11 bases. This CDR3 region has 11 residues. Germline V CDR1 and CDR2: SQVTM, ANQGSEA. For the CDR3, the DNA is TGCAGCGTTCAACAGGGAATTGGCTACACCTTC. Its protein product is CSVQQGIGYTF.

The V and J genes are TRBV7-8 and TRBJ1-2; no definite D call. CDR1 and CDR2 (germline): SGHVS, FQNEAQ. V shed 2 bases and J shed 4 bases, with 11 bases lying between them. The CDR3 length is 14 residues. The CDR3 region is CASSLRSGGYGYTF. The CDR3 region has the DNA TGTGCCAGCAGCTTAAGGTCGGGAGGCTATGGCTACACCTTC.

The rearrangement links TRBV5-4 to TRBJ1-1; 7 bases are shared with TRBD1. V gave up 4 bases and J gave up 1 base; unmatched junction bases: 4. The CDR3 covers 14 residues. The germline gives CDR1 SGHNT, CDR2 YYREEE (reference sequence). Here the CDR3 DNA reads TGTGCCAGCAGCATGGACAGGAGGAACACTGAAGCTTTCTTT. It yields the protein CASSMDRRNTEAFF.

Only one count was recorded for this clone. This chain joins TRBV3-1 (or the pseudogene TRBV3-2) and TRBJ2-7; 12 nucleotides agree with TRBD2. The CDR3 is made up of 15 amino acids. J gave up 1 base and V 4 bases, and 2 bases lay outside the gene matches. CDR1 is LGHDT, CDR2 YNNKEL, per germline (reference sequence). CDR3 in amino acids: CASSPGLAGSYEQYF. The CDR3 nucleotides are TGTGCCAGCAGCCCAGGACTAGCGGGGTCCTACGAGCAGTACTTC.

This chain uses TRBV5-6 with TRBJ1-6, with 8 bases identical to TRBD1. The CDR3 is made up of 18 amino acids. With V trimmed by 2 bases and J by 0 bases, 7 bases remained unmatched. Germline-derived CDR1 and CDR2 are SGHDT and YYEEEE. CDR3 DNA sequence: TGTGCCAGCAGCTTAGACAGGGGAGCGGGCTCCTATAATTCACCCCTCCACTTT. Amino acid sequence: CASSLDRGAGSYNSPLHF.

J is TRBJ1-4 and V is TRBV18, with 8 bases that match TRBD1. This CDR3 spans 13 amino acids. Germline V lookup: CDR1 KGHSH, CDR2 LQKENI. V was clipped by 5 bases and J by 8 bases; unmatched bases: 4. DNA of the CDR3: TGTGCCAGCTCAGCAGGACAGGGAGAAAAACTGTTTTTT. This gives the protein CASSAGQGEKLFF.

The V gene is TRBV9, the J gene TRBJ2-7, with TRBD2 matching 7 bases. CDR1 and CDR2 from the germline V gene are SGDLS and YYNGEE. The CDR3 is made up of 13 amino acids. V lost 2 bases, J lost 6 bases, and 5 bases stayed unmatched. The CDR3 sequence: CASSVGLVGEQYF. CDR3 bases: TGTGCCAGCAGCGTCGGACTAGTGGGCGAGCAGTACTTC.

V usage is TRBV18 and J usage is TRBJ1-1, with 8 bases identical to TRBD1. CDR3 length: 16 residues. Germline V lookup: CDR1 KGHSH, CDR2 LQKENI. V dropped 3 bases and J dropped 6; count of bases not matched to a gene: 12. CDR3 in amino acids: CASSPDRGLGGAEAFF. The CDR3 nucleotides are TGTGCCAGCTCACCTGACAGGGGACTGGGTGGCGCTGAAGCTTTCTTT. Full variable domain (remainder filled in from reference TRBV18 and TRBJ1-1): NAGVMQNPRHLVRRRGQEARLRCSPMKGHSHVYWYRQLPEEGLKFMVYLQKENIIDESGMPKERFSAEFPKEGPSILRIQQVVRGDSAAYFCASSPDRGLGGAEAFFGQGTRLTVV.

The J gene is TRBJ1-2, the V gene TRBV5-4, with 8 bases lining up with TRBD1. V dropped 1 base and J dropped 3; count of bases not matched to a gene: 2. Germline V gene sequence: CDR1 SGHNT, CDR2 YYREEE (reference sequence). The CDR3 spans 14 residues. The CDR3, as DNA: TGTGCCAGCAGCTTGCCGACAGGGGACTATGGCTACACCTTC. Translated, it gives CASSLPTGDYGYTF.

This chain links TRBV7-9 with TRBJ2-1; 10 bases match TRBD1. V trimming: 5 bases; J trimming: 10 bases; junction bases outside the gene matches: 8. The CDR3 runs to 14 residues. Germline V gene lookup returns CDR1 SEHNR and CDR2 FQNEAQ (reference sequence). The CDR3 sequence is CASSPPGTGEEQFF. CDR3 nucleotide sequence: TGTGCCAGCAGCCCGCCTGGGACAGGGGAAGAGCAGTTCTTC.

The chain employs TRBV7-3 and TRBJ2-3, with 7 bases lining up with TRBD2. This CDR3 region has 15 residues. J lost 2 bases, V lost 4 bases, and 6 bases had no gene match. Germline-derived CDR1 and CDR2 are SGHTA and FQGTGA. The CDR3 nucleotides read TGTGCCAGCAGCTCAAGCGGGGTTTACACAGATACGCAGTATTTT. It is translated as CASSSSGVYTDTQYF.

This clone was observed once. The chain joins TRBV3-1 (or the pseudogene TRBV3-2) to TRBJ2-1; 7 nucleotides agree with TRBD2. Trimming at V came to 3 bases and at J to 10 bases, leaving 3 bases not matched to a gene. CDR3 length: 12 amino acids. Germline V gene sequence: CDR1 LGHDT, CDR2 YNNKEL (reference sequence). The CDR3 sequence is CASSQDSGEQFF. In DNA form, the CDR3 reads TGTGCCAGCAGCCAGGATAGCGGGGAGCAGTTCTTC.

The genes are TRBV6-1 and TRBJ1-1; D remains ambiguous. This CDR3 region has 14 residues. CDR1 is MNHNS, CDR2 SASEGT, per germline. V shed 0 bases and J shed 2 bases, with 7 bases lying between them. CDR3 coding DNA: TGTGCCAGCAGTGAAGCGGACTTAAACACTGAAGCTTTCTTT. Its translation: CASSEADLNTEAFF.

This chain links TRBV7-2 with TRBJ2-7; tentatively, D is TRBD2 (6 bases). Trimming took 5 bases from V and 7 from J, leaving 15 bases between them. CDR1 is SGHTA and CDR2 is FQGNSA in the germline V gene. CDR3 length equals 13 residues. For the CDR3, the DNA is TGTGCCAGCAGCCCTTACGGGGGTAGGGAGCAGTACGTC. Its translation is CASSPYGGREQYV.

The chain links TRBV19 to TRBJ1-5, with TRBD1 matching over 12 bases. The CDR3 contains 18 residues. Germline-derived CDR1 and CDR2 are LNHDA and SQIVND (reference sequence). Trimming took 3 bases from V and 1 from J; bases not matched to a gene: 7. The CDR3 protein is CASSISWGQGASNQPQHF. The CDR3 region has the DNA TGTGCCAGTAGTATCAGTTGGGGACAGGGGGCGAGCAATCAGCCCCAGCATTTT.

The CDR3 here is CAVGEYEAFF. CDR3 sequence (DNA): TGTGCCGTCGGAGAGTATGAAGCTTTCTTT. The chain links TRBV27 to TRBJ1-1; D unclear. The CDR3 contains 10 residues. Trimming removed 11 bases at V and 7 bases at J, with 11 bases between. CDR1 MNHEY and CDR2 SMNVEV come from the germline V gene (reference sequence).

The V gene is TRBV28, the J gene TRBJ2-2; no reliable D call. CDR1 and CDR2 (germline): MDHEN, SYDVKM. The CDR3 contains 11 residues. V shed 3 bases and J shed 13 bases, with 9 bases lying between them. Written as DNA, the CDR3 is TGTGCCAGCAGTTTCGGGTTTGGGCTGTTTTTT. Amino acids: CASSFGFGLFF.

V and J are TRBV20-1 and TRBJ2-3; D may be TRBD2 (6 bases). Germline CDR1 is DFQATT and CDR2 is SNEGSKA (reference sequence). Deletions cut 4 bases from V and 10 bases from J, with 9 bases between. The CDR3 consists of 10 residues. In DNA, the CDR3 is TGCAGTGCTATAGCGGAGCCGCAGTATTTT. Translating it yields CSAIAEPQYF.

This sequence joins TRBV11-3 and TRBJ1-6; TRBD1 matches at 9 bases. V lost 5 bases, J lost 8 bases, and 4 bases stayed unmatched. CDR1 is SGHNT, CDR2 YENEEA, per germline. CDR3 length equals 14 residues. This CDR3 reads CASSQGQGDSPLHF. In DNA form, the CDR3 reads TGTGCCAGCAGCCAGGGACAGGGAGATTCACCCCTCCACTTT.

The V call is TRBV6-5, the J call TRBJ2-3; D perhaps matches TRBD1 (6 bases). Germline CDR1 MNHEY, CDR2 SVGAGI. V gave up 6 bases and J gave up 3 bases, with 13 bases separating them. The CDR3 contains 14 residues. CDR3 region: CASSPRGWTDTQYF. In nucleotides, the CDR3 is TGTGCCAGCAGCCCCAGGGGTTGGACAGATACGCAGTATTTT.

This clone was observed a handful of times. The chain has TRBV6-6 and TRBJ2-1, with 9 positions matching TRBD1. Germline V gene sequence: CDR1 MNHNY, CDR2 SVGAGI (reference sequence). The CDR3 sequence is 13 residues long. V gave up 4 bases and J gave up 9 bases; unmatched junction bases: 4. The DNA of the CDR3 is TGTGCCAGCAGTTCCGGGACAGGGAGTGAGCAGTTCTTC. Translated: CASSSGTGSEQFF.

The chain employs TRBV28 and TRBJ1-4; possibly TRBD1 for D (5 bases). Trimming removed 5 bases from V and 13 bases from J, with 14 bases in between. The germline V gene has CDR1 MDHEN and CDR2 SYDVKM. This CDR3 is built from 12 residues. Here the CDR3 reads CASSPEGKGLFF. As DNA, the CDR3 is TGTGCCAGCAGTCCGGAGGGGAAGGGACTGTTTTTT.

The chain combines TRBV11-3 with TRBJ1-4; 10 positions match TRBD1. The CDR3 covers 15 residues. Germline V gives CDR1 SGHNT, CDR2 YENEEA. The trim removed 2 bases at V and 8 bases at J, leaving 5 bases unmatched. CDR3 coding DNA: TGTGCCAGCAGCTTATATGGGACAGGGGACGAAAAACTGTTTTTT. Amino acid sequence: CASSLYGTGDEKLFF.

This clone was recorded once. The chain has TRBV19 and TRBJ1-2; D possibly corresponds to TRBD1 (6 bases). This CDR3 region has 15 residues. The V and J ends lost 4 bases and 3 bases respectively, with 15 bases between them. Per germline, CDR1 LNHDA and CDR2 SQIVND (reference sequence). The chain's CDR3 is CASSKGGGAYYGYTF. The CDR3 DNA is TGTGCCAGTAGTAAGGGCGGGGGCGCCTACTATGGCTACACCTTC.